This entry describes one T cell receptor (beta chain). The data are from a study of blood T cell repertoires in COVID-19. The wider study: Both acute and convalescent COVID-19 samples were obtained from the United States, Italy and Spain. PBMCs, B-cell-depleted T cells, or T cells were the source of the cDNA or gDNA that made up the material.

How the authors handled the data: Nucleated cell counts were estimated from reference gene primer amplification. Libraries were prepared by immunoSEQ multiplex PCR; TCRdb keeps only in-frame clonotypes and omits some of them. From that table come the V and J calls and clone size; the DNA was used to work out D and trimming. The table includes 150,000 to 200,000 clones, around 80% detected once. Germline CDR1 MNHEY, CDR2 SVGAGI. CDR3 size: 14 residues. Trimming took 0 bases from V and 4 from J; bases not matched to a gene: 2. The rearrangement uses TRBV6-5 and TRBJ1-1; 7 bases agree with TRBD1. Material: peripheral blood. The source of this sequence is a man aged 60-69 years with acute or convalescent COVID-19. CDR3 nucleotide sequence: TGTGCCAGCAGTTACTCCCCAGGGGGCACTGAAGCTTTCTTT. Encoded protein: CASSYSPGGTEAFF.